This T cell receptor beta chain was sequenced during a study of circulating CD8 cells and anti-PD-1 response in melanoma. General observations from the study: Only baseline and M1 samples entered the published repertoire comparisons. Clonotype sharing was highest between DPOS and TIGIT subsets.

Judged by abundance, this clonotype is large. The antigen remains undetermined. Germline lookup yields CDR1 LNHDA and CDR2 SQIVND (reference sequence). The CDR3 is 12 amino acids. J was trimmed by 7 bases and V by 8 bases; bases with no gene match: 4. Four subsets defined by PD-1 and/or TIGIT were sorted from live CD3+CD8+TCRalphabeta+ cells. The QIAseq Immune Repertoire TCR panel built the libraries from roughly 15 ng of total RNA. TCRdb passed the reads through MiXCR, listing each CDR3 protein once. The sample holds 200 to 250 distinct CDR3 sequences, about 5% seen once. The V and J genes are TRBV19 and TRBJ1-5; 8 bases agree with TRBD1. This receptor was identified in a human donor with melanoma. Sequenced here: CD8+ T cells from PBMCs, sampled at baseline or after one month of anti-PD-1 therapy (not recorded which). The CDR3 sequence: CASSQGAQPQHF. Written as DNA, the CDR3 is TGTGCCAGTTCCCAGGGGGCCCAGCCCCAGCATTTT.